A selection of T cell receptor beta chains follows, all from one sample in a study of T cell repertoires in cytomegalovirus infection. A single record per CDR3 protein comes from TCRdb applying MiXCR to the reads. This sample yields a few hundred thousand distinct CDR3 sequences, of which just under 30% are seen a single time; about 19% belongs to the top ten. No cognate antigen is known for these TCRs. Sequenced here: cultured PBMCs, sampled from culture after CMV antigen stimulation. Receptor source: a human donor in good health (CMV status not recorded). Some clones in this sample may be carry-over from other donors' samples. CDR3s include the opening cysteine and the closing phenylalanine or tryptophan. Each record gives: CDR3 length, D gene, V gene, J gene, clone size, CDR3 DNA, CDR3 protein. D genes are given only for firm matches. The size field is filled for only some rows; it gives once, few, many or a size class.

11	TRBD1	TRBV12-3/TRBV12-4	TRBJ2-7	.	TGTGCCAGCCAGGGGGCTTACGAGCAGTACTTC	CASQGAYEQYF
14	.	TRBV10-2	TRBJ2-7	.	TGCGCCAGCAGTGAGTCGAAGTACCCCGTCGAGCAGTACTTC	CASSESKYPVEQYF
13	TRBD2	TRBV18	TRBJ2-1	few	TGTGCCAGCTCACCGGAGACTAGCGATGAGCAGTTCTTC	CASSPETSDEQFF
14	.	TRBV7-8	TRBJ1-3	many	TGTGCCAGCAGCTTAGTTCGGCAGGGAAACACCATATATTTT	CASSLVRQGNTIYF
16	.	TRBV19	TRBJ1-1	few	TGTGCCAGTAGCGCTCCAGGCGGGGGACGTAACACTGAAGCTTTCTTT	CASSAPGGGRNTEAFF
14	TRBD1	TRBV27	TRBJ1-2	few	TGTGCCAGCAGTTCCCCCGGGACAGGCTGGAGCTACACCTTC	CASSSPGTGWSYTF
12	.	TRBV7-3	TRBJ1-1	many	TGTGCCAGCAGCTCGGGGGGGACTGAAGCTTTCTTT	CASSSGGTEAFF
13	.	TRBV12-5	TRBJ1-5	few	TGTGCTAGTGCCGCGGGGGGCAATCAGCCCCAGCATTTT	CASAAGGNQPQHF
14	TRBD1	TRBV7-3	TRBJ2-2	few	TGTGCCAGCAGCTCGACAGGGGGAACCGGGGAGCTGTTTTTT	CASSSTGGTGELFF
16	.	TRBV12-3/TRBV12-4	TRBJ1-2	.	TGTGCCAGCAGTTTGGCTAGACGGCGGGGGAACTATGGCTACACCTTC	CASSLARRRGNYGYTF
14	.	TRBV4-2	TRBJ2-7	.	TGTGCCAGCAGCCAAGATCCGGGGACCTACGAGCAGTACTTC	CASSQDPGTYEQYF
14	.	TRBV28	TRBJ2-5	few	TGTGCCAGCAGTTTGATAACCCGGGGGGAGACCCAGTACTTC	CASSLITRGETQYF
17	TRBD1	TRBV7-3	TRBJ1-2	many	TGTGCCAGCAGCTTAGATCCCGACAGGGGGCGGTTCTATGGCTACACCTTC	CASSLDPDRGRFYGYTF
12	.	TRBV4-2	TRBJ2-3	.	TGTGCCAGCAGCCAAAGTATGGGACTGCAGAATTTT	CASSQSMGLQNF
16	.	TRBV6-1	TRBJ2-7	.	TGTGCCAGCAGTTCCCCAAACCCCCGCGCCTCCTACGAGCAGTACTTC	CASSSPNPRASYEQYF
15	.	TRBV3-1	TRBJ1-4	.	TGTGCCAGCAGCCAAGGGACAGTGGGAATGGAAAAACTGTTTTTT	CASSQGTVGMEKLFF
17	TRBD2	TRBV20-1	TRBJ2-5	few	TGCAGTGCTAGGACTGAGCTAGCGGGGACTACCGGGGAGACCCAGTACTTC	CSARTELAGTTGETQYF
15	.	TRBV7-3	TRBJ2-7	.	TGTGCCAGCAGCTTAGGCCGAGCGGGCTACTACGAGCAGTACTTC	CASSLGRAGYYEQYF
15	TRBD1	TRBV7-2	TRBJ2-5	many	TGTGCCAGCAGCCTGCAGGGACAGGGGAAGAAGACCCAGTACTTC	CASSLQGQGKKTQYF
15	.	TRBV7-2	TRBJ2-1	many	TGTGCCAGCAGCACAGAAGGTCAGGGATACAATGAGCAGTTCTTC	CASSTEGQGYNEQFF
11	.	TRBV28	TRBJ1-2	few	TGTGCCAGCAGTCGATTTAATGGCTACACCTTC	CASSRFNGYTF
15	.	TRBV7-8	TRBJ1-5	.	TGTGCCAGCAGCTTAGCAGTTCAGAGCAATCAGCCCCAGCATTTT	CASSLAVQSNQPQHF
16	TRBD1	TRBV12-3/TRBV12-4	TRBJ1-5	few	TGTGCCAGCAGTTTAGTTGGGACAGGGGGCGTCGGGCCCCAGCATTTT	CASSLVGTGGVGPQHF
15	TRBD2	TRBV3-1	TRBJ2-1	few	TGTGCCAGCAGCCAAGAAACTAGCGGGGGTGGTGAGCAGTTCTTC	CASSQETSGGGEQFF
17	TRBD1	TRBV6-5	TRBJ2-1	.	TGTGCCAGCAGTCTACAGGGGGCAGGGGGGGTTTACAATGAGCAGTTCTTC	CASSLQGAGGVYNEQFF
13	.	TRBV7-6	TRBJ1-4	few	TGTGCCAGCAGCTTAAGCACCCAGGAAAAACTGTTTTTT	CASSLSTQEKLFF
14	.	TRBV29-1	TRBJ1-3	few	TGCAGCCTTCAGGGGCCCGGGGCGGGAAACACCATATATTTT	CSLQGPGAGNTIYF
14	.	TRBV7-2	TRBJ2-1	few	TGTGCCAGCAGCTTAGCGTCTAGTGGCGATGAGCAGTTCTTC	CASSLASSGDEQFF
13	TRBD1	TRBV6-1	TRBJ1-4	.	TGTGCCAGCACAGGGACAGGGGCTGAAAAACTGTTTTTT	CASTGTGAEKLFF
12	.	TRBV24-1	TRBJ2-3	.	TGTGCCACCAGGGGCAGCACAGATACGCAGTATTTT	CATRGSTDTQYF
15	.	TRBV4-1	TRBJ1-1	few	TGCGCCAGCAGCCAAGGAGAAGGATTGAACACTGAAGCTTTCTTT	CASSQGEGLNTEAFF
17	TRBD2	TRBV7-2	TRBJ2-7	few	TGTGCCAGCAGCTTATCCCTCCCCGGGACTAGATCCTACGAGCAGTACTTC	CASSLSLPGTRSYEQYF
14	.	TRBV28	TRBJ2-7	.	TGTGCCAGCAGTTTAACCAGGGCTATTAGCGAGCAGTACTTC	CASSLTRAISEQYF
15	TRBD1	TRBV28	TRBJ1-2	many	TGTGCCAGCAGTTTACACAGGGGGTGGAACTATGGCTACACCTTC	CASSLHRGWNYGYTF
15	.	TRBV12-3/TRBV12-4	TRBJ1-1	.	TGTGCCAGCAGTCGGACGGACGGGGGGAACACTGAAGCTTTCTTT	CASSRTDGGNTEAFF
16	TRBD1	TRBV7-2	TRBJ2-1	.	TGTGCCAGCAGCTTAGCAAGGGGGCTGACCTACAATGAGCAGTTCTTC	CASSLARGLTYNEQFF
15	TRBD2	TRBV5-4	TRBJ2-2	few	TGTGCCAGCAGCTTGATGACTAGCGGAGCCGGGGAGCTGTTTTTT	CASSLMTSGAGELFF
13	.	TRBV7-9	TRBJ2-1	few	TGTGCCAGCAGCTTAGCCTTTACCAATGAGCAGTTCTTC	CASSLAFTNEQFF
16	.	TRBV2	TRBJ2-5	once	TGTGCCAGCAGTGAAGGCCAGGGGCGACGACAAGAGACCCAGTACTTC	CASSEGQGRRQETQYF
15	.	TRBV11-2	TRBJ2-5	.	TGTGCCAGCAGCGCCCGCCCGGGACCGAAAGAGACCCAGTACTTC	CASSARPGPKETQYF
15	TRBD1	TRBV7-2	TRBJ1-6	many	TGTGCCAGCAGCTTAGCGGTCAGGGGGCATTCACCCCTCCACTTT	CASSLAVRGHSPLHF
15	.	TRBV28	TRBJ2-2	few	TGTGCCAGCAGTTCCCGGAACAGGAACACCGGGGAGCTGTTTTTT	CASSSRNRNTGELFF
13	TRBD2	TRBV12-3/TRBV12-4	TRBJ2-1	.	TGTGCCAGCACGGTAGGACTAGCGGGAGATATTTTCTTC	CASTVGLAGDIFF
15	.	TRBV7-8	TRBJ2-7	many	TGTGCCAGCAGCTTAGGGGCACCCACCCGGTACGAGCAGTACTTC	CASSLGAPTRYEQYF
14	TRBD1	TRBV6-5	TRBJ2-2	few	TGTGCCAGCACCAGGACAGGGGAGACCGGGGAGCTGTTTTTT	CASTRTGETGELFF
13	.	TRBV6-1	TRBJ2-5	few	TGTGCCAGCCGACGGGGGACCCAAGAGACCCAGTACTTC	CASRRGTQETQYF
16	.	TRBV6-2/TRBV6-3	TRBJ2-1	few	TGTGCCAGCAGTACATGGTTAGTGAGCTCCTACAATGAGCAGTTCTTC	CASSTWLVSSYNEQFF
17	TRBD2	TRBV7-2	TRBJ2-5	many	TGTGCCAGCAGCCCCTCACGGGGGGGGAGAGTCCAAGAGACCCAGTACTTC	CASSPSRGGRVQETQYF
15	.	TRBV27	TRBJ2-1	.	TGTGCCAGCAGCAGAAGCGGGACATCCTACAATGAGCAGTTCTTC	CASSRSGTSYNEQFF
13	TRBD1	TRBV9	TRBJ2-4	.	TGTGCCAGCAGCGTAGGGGACAGGGACATTCAGTACTTC	CASSVGDRDIQYF